The 25 T cell receptor beta chains reported below all come from one sample, sequenced in a study of blood T cells in healthy people across ages. A J-beta primer mix and a sample-barcoded 5' primer were used in a second PCR of about 7 to 12 cycles. TCRdb re-called the 5' RACE reads with MiXCR, one entry per CDR3 protein. The data hold around 710,000 distinct CDR3 sequences, with about 40% observed a single time. The sample comprised blood. The receptors come from a woman aged 55-70 years in good health.

This clonotype occurred a few times. This chain connects TRBV24-1 to TRBJ2-3, with a tentative D call TRBD1 (6 bases). V gave up 6 bases and J gave up 1 base, with 13 bases separating them. The CDR3 extends over 15 amino acids. The germline gives CDR1 KGHDR, CDR2 SFDVKD. The CDR3 sequence: CATSSQGTGTDTQYF. CDR3 sequence (DNA): TGTGCCACCAGTTCACAGGGAACGGGCACAGATACGCAGTATTTT.

This clonotype was picked up many times. The chain couples TRBV9 to TRBJ2-5; a possible D gene is TRBD1 (5 bases). The ends were cut back, 1 base at V and 4 bases at J, with 11 bases in the middle. The CDR3 sequence is 14 residues long. CDR1 is SGDLS, CDR2 YYNGEE, per germline. The CDR3 reads CASSVNWGGETQYF. The CDR3 DNA reads as TGTGCCAGCAGCGTAAATTGGGGCGGAGAGACCCAGTACTTC. The full variable domain, its missing parts supplied by reference TRBV9 and TRBJ2-5, is DSGVTQTPKHLITATGQRVTLRCSPRSGDLSVYWYQQSLDQGLQFLIQYYNGEERAKGNILERFSAQQFPDLHSELNLSSLELGDSALYFCASSVNWGGETQYFGPGTRLLVL.

This sequence joins TRBV5-6 and TRBJ2-7, with 10 nucleotides matching TRBD1. The CDR3 sequence is 15 residues long. With V trimmed by 4 bases and J by 3 bases, 7 bases remained unmatched. In germline, CDR1 is SGHDT, CDR2 YYEEEE. The CDR3 coding sequence is TGTGCCAGCAGCCCGGGACAGGGGAATGGCTACGAGCAGTACTTC. Its protein is CASSPGQGNGYEQYF.

This clonotype turned up a few times. The J gene is TRBJ2-3, the V gene TRBV20-1; 9 nucleotides line up with TRBD2. CDR3 size: 18 residues. The germline gives CDR1 DFQATT, CDR2 SNEGSKA (reference sequence). With V trimmed by 6 bases and J by 5 bases, 21 bases remained unmatched. For the CDR3, the DNA is TGCAGTGCAGGTCGGCGGGGTAGCGGGAGTACCCGGGGAGATACGCAGTATTTT. It encodes CSAGRRGSGSTRGDTQYF.

This clonotype has ten or more counts. The CDR3 DNA reads as TGCGCCAGCAGCGAACTGGCCGTCGCATACGAGCAGTACTTC. It translates to CASSELAVAYEQYF. The rearrangement uses TRBV5-1 and TRBJ2-7; D gene unclear. V shed 4 bases and J shed 4 bases, with 15 bases lying between them. Germline-derived CDR1 and CDR2 are SGHRS and YFSETQ. There are 14 residues in the CDR3.

This clonotype was found many times. J is TRBJ2-7 and V is TRBV12-3 or TRBV12-4, with 10 nucleotides matching TRBD1. The trim removed 7 bases at V and 6 bases at J, leaving 9 bases unmatched. The length of the CDR3 is 14 residues. The CDR3 DNA sequence: TGTGCCAGCAATTCCGGGACAGGGGCGTCCGAGCAGTACTTC. Translated: CASNSGTGASEQYF.

This rearrangement joins TRBV18 to TRBJ1-6; 9 bases map to TRBD1. This CDR3 has 16 amino acids. From germline, CDR1 is KGHSH and CDR2 LQKENI. Trimming at V came to 0 bases and at J to 8 bases, leaving 5 bases not matched to a gene. CDR3 DNA: TGTGCCAGCTCACCACCGGGGACAGGGAAAGATTCACCCCTCCACTTT. Protein sequence: CASSPPGTGKDSPLHF.

This clonotype appeared once. This chain uses TRBV20-1 with TRBJ1-1, with D possibly matching TRBD1 (5 bases). Deletions cut 5 bases from V and 1 base from J, with 17 bases between. This CDR3 has 15 amino acids. Germline V gives CDR1 DFQATT, CDR2 SNEGSKA (reference sequence). In DNA form, the CDR3 reads TGCAGTGCTGTACCTCCCAGTGGGGCGAACACTGAAGCTTTCTTT. Amino acid sequence: CSAVPPSGANTEAFF.

The sample holds many counts of this clonotype. This sequence joins TRBV4-3 and TRBJ2-1; 8 nucleotides align to TRBD1. Germline loops: CDR1 LGHNA, CDR2 YSLEER. Trimming at V came to 2 bases and at J to 4 bases, leaving 10 bases not matched to a gene. This CDR3 is built from 17 residues. Here the CDR3 reads CASSQSLRDRTYNEQFF. The CDR3 nucleotides are TGCGCCAGCAGCCAATCGCTCCGGGACAGGACGTACAATGAGCAGTTCTTC.

There are a few counts of this clonotype. This chain uses TRBV12-3 or TRBV12-4 with TRBJ1-1, with TRBD1 as a possible D gene (5 bases). Deletions cut 5 bases from V and 4 bases from J, with 11 bases between. The CDR3 loop spans 13 amino acids. The CDR3 coding sequence is TGTGCCAGCAGTGCAGGGCGGGGCACTGAAGCTTTCTTT. This encodes CASSAGRGTEAFF.

This chain links TRBV20-1 with TRBJ2-1, with 9 bases lining up with TRBD1. The CDR3 runs to 16 residues. In germline, CDR1 is DFQATT, CDR2 SNEGSKA (reference sequence). Trimming took 0 bases from V and 6 from J; bases not matched to a gene: 9. This CDR3 is CSARDPMGTGLNEQFF. The CDR3 DNA follows: TGCAGTGCTAGAGACCCTATGGGGACAGGGCTCAATGAGCAGTTCTTC.

The CDR3 loop reads CASSARPPGPTNYEQYF. For the CDR3, the DNA is TGTGCCAGCAGCGCTCGGCCTCCGGGACCGACCAACTACGAGCAGTACTTC. The chain recombines TRBV7-9 with TRBJ2-7; the D call may be TRBD1 or TRBD2 (5 bases each). This CDR3 is 17 amino acids long. V lost 5 bases and J 3 bases, leaving 23 bases between the germline ends. Germline CDR1 is SEHNR and CDR2 is FQNEAQ (reference sequence). The variable domain in full, completed from reference TRBV7-9 and TRBJ2-7, reads DTGVSQNPRHKITKRGQNVTFRCDPISEHNRLYWYRQTLGQGPEFLTYFQNEAQLEKSRLLSDRFSAERPKGSFSTLEIQRTEQGDSAMYLCASSARPPGPTNYEQYFGPGTRLTVT.

This clonotype was recorded once. The chain links TRBV9 to TRBJ1-5, with unresolved D. The V gene's germline CDR1 is SGDLS and CDR2 YYNGEE. Trimming took off 0 bases at V and 4 bases at J, with 8 bases between the two ends. The length of the CDR3 is 14 residues. DNA of the CDR3: TGTGCCAGCAGCGTAGAGTCCAGTAATCAGCCCCAGCATTTT. It is translated as CASSVESSNQPQHF.

The V gene is TRBV2, the J gene TRBJ1-1; D remains ambiguous. This CDR3 region has 13 residues. V was trimmed by 4 bases and J by 5 bases, leaving 11 bases between them. Germline V gives CDR1 SNHLY, CDR2 FYNNEI. The CDR3 loop reads CASSAGEGTEAFF. CDR3 in DNA: TGTGCCAGCAGTGCTGGGGAAGGTACTGAAGCTTTCTTT.

In this sample, this clonotype turned up many times. This chain uses TRBV6-5 with TRBJ1-1; a possible D gene is TRBD1 (5 bases). The CDR3 sequence is 12 residues long. The V gene's germline CDR1 is MNHEY and CDR2 SVGAGI. V lost 4 bases and J lost 5, with 8 bases in between. CDR3 sequence (DNA): TGTGCCAGCAGTTGGGGGGGGACTGAAGCTTTCTTT. Translating it yields CASSWGGTEAFF.

The chain links TRBV14 to TRBJ2-7; D is uncertain. Germline lookup yields CDR1 SGHDN and CDR2 FVKESK. Trimming left V 0 bases short and J 3 bases short, with 12 bases between. This CDR3 has 15 amino acids. For the CDR3, the DNA is TGTGCCAGCAGCCAAGAGGTGAAGGGTATCTACGAGCAGTACTTC. It translates to CASSQEVKGIYEQYF.

There are a few counts of this clonotype. The chain carries TRBV10-3 and TRBJ2-4, with D possibly TRBD2 on 6 matching bases. Germline V gives CDR1 ENHRY, CDR2 SYGVKD. The CDR3 totals 14 residues. V was trimmed by 2 bases and J by 6 bases, leaving 11 bases between them. The CDR3, as DNA: TGTGCCATCAGTGAGGCGGGGCAGGGAAACATTCAGTACTTC. Protein: CAISEAGQGNIQYF.

This clonotype has ten or more counts. This chain uses TRBV20-1 with TRBJ2-7; TRBD1 agrees at 7 bases. The CDR3 extends over 16 amino acids. CDR1 DFQATT and CDR2 SNEGSKA come from the germline V gene (reference sequence). The V gene end was trimmed by 1 base and the J gene end by 0 bases; junction bases not matched to a gene: 9. Written as DNA, the CDR3 is TGCAGTGCTAGAGCCCCGACAGGGAAGGCCTCCTACGAGCAGTACTTC. This sequence encodes CSARAPTGKASYEQYF.

The chain combines TRBV6-6 with TRBJ1-2, with D perhaps matching TRBD1 (6 bases). Germline V gives CDR1 MNHNY, CDR2 SVGAGI (reference sequence). V was shortened by 2 bases and J by 3 bases, with 7 bases between the two germline ends. This CDR3 has 13 residues. CDR3 sequence (DNA): TGTGCCAGCAGTTACGCAGGGGACTATGGCTACACCTTC. Protein sequence: CASSYAGDYGYTF.

The chain employs TRBV7-2 and TRBJ2-1, with D possibly TRBD1 on 6 matching bases. The V gene's germline CDR1 is SGHTA and CDR2 FQGNSA. The CDR3 sequence is 11 residues long. The germline V and J ends were trimmed by 8 bases and 8 bases, with 10 bases remaining between them. The CDR3 spells CASHRVHEQFF. The DNA of the CDR3 is TGTGCCAGCCACAGGGTCCATGAGCAGTTCTTC. The entire variable domain, with the rest obtained from reference TRBV7-2 and TRBJ2-1, is as follows: GAGVSQSPSNKVTEKGKDVELRCDPISGHTALYWYRQSLGQGLEFLIYFQGNSAPDKSGLPSDRFSAERTGGSVSTLTIQRTQQEDSAVYLCASHRVHEQFFGPGTRLTVL.

V and J are TRBV11-2 and TRBJ2-4; 10 bases fit TRBD2. Germline trimming cut 6 bases from V and 1 base from J; bases unmatched to any gene: 6. This CDR3 has 16 residues. Looked up from germline, CDR1 is SGHAT and CDR2 is FQNNGV. The CDR3 reads CASRHSGRRAKNIQYF. As DNA, the CDR3 is TGTGCCAGCAGGCATAGCGGGAGGCGGGCCAAAAACATTCAGTACTTC.

This clonotype came up a few times. The genes are TRBV20-1 and TRBJ2-3; 10 bases line up with TRBD2. This CDR3 region has 15 residues. The germline CDR1 and CDR2 sequences are DFQATT and SNEGSKA (reference sequence). V was clipped by 3 bases and J by 3 bases; unmatched bases: 6. This chain's CDR3 is CSARSSSGRTDTQYF. In DNA, the CDR3 is TGCAGTGCTAGGTCTTCTAGCGGGAGAACAGATACGCAGTATTTT.

There are a few counts of this clonotype. CDR3 amino acids: CASSSGLAGYNEQYF. CDR3 nucleotides: TGTGCCAGCAGCTCTGGACTAGCGGGATACAATGAGCAGTACTTC. V and J are TRBV7-2 and TRBJ2-7; 12 positions match TRBD2. In germline, CDR1 is SGHTA, CDR2 FQGNSA. With 4 bases clipped from V and 7 bases from J, the junction kept 8 bases outside the gene matches. CDR3 length: 15 amino acids.

This clonotype showed up just a few times. The chain uses TRBV6-5 and TRBJ1-2, with TRBD1 matching over 9 bases. The CDR3 covers 15 residues. The germline V gene encodes CDR1 MNHEY and CDR2 SVGAGI. Trimming removed 2 bases from V and 7 bases from J; junction bases left unmatched: 8. CDR3 loop: CASSYLSQGAGGYTF. CDR3 nucleotides: TGTGCCAGCAGTTACCTATCACAGGGGGCGGGTGGCTACACCTTC.

The V gene is TRBV24-1, the J gene TRBJ2-5, with D unresolved. Trimming cost V 6 bases and J 3 bases, with 10 bases left between them. The CDR3 is 13 amino acids. Looked up from germline, CDR1 is KGHDR and CDR2 is SFDVKD. The CDR3 DNA is TGTGCCACCAGTAGAAATATCGAAGAGACCCAGTACTTC. Translated, it gives CATSRNIEETQYF.